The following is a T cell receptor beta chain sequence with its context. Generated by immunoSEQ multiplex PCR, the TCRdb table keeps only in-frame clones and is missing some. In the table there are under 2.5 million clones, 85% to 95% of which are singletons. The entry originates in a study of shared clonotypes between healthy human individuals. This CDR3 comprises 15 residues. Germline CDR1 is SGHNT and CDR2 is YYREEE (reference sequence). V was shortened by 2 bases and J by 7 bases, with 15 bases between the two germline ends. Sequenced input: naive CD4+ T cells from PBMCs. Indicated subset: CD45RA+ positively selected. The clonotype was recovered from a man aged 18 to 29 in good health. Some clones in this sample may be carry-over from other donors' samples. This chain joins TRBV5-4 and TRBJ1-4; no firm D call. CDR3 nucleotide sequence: TGTGCCAGCAGCTTAGGAGGGCGGGGTGGTGAAAAACTGTTTTTT. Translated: CASSLGGRGGEKLFF.